Described below is a single T cell receptor beta chain sequence and its context. Antigen unknown. Stated time point: recipient sample about 28 days before transplant, after cytoreduction. This CDR3 spans 14 amino acids. Germline CDR1 reads MNHNS; CDR2 reads SASEGT. The J segment lost 5 bases and the V segment lost 6 bases, leaving 6 bases of the junction unmatched. These data belong to a study of T cell clonotyping in hematopoietic cell transplantation. The study's findings and limits: Pathologically expanded recipient clonotypes increased progressively from day 30 to day 180 as diversity fell.

Profiled with immunoSEQ multiplex PCR; TCRdb holds only in-frame clones, not every one. This table holds fewer than 100,000 clones, almost 97% found once. Sequences were derived from peripheral blood mononuclear cells, sampled before stem cell transplant. This chain connects TRBV6-1 to TRBJ1-4; TRBD1 matches 7 bases. The sequence came from a woman between 50 and 59 years old with acute myeloid leukemia. Some clones in this sample may be carry-over from other donors' samples. The CDR3 DNA reads TGTGCCAGCAGGGCCGGGACAGACAATGAAAAACTGTTTTTT. Translated: CASRAGTDNEKLFF.